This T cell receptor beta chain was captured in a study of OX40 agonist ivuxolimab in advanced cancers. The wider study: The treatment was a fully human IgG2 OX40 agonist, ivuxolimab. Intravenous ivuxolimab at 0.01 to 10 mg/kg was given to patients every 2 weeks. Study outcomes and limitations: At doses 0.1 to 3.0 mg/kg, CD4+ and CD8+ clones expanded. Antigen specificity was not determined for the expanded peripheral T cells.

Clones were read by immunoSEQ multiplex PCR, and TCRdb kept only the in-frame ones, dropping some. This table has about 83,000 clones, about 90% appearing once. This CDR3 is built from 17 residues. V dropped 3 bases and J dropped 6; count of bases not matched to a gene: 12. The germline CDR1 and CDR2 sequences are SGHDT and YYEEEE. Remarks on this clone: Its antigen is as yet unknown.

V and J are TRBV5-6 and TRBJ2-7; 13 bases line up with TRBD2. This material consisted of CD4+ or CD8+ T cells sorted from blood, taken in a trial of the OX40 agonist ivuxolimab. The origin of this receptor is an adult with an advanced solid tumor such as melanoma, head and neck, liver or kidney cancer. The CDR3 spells CASSSGLAGSLLFEQYV. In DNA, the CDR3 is TGTGCCAGCAGCTCGGGACTAGCGGGATCCCTCCTATTCGAGCAGTACGTC.